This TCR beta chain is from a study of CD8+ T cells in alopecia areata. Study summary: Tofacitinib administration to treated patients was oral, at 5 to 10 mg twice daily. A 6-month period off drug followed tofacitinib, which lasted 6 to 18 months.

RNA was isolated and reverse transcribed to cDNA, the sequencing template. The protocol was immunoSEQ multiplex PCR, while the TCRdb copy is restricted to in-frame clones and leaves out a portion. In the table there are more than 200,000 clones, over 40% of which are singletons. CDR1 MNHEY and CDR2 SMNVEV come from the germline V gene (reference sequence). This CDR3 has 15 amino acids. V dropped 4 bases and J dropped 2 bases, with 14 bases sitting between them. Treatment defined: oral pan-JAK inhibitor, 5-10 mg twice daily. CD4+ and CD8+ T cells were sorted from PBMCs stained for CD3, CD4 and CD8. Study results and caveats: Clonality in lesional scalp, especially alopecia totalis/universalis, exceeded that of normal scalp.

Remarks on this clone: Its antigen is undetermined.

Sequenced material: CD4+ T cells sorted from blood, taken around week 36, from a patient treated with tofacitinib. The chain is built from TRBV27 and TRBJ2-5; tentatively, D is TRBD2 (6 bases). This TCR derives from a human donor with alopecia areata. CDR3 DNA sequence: TGTGCCAGCAGTTGGGGAGGAGCAGGACAAGAGACCCAGTACTTC. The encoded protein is CASSWGGAGQETQYF.